Each of the 21 T cell receptor beta chains below was sequenced from the same sample in a study of shared clonotypes between healthy human individuals. Using immunoSEQ multiplex PCR, the repertoire was profiled, and TCRdb retains in-frame clones only, with some absent. The top ten hold 0.39% of the sample, which has millions of clones, just over 90% seen once. Sequencing was carried out using naive CD4+ T cells from PBMCs. The subset denotes: CD45RA+ positively selected. These receptors came from a man aged 18-30 years in good health. Some clones in this sample may be carry-over from other donors' samples.

The chain links TRBV28 to TRBJ2-7; 8 bases are a match to TRBD2. Germline CDR1 MDHEN, CDR2 SYDVKM. CDR3 length: 16 residues. V trimming: 7 bases; J trimming: 3 bases; junction bases outside the gene matches: 14. The CDR3 bases are TGTGCCAGCACCTTCGCGGGACTAGGCTCCTTCTACGAGCAGTACTTC. This translates into CASTFAGLGSFYEQYF. The complete variable domain, with remaining parts taken from reference TRBV28 and TRBJ2-7, reads DVKVTQSSRYLVKRTGEKVFLECVQDMDHENMFWYRQDPGLGLRLIYFSYDVKMKEKGDIPEGYSVSREKKERFSLILESASTNQTSMYLCASTFAGLGSFYEQYFGPGTRLTVT.

J is TRBJ2-2 and V is TRBV30; D remains ambiguous. V lost 5 bases, J lost 1 base, and 8 bases lay in between. Looked up from germline, CDR1 is GTSNPN and CDR2 is SVGIG (reference sequence). CDR3 length equals 13 residues. The CDR3 protein is CAWLDGNTGELFF. CDR3 nucleotide sequence: TGTGCCTGGTTAGACGGGAACACCGGGGAGCTGTTTTTT.

The rearrangement uses TRBV28 and TRBJ1-2, with a weak D call TRBD1 (5 bases). Germline V gives CDR1 MDHEN, CDR2 SYDVKM. Trimming pared 6 bases from V and 6 bases from J, leaving 8 bases between. There are 11 residues in the CDR3. CDR3 protein: CASRPGHGYTF. The CDR3 nucleotides are TGTGCCAGCAGGCCGGGACATGGCTACACCTTC.

V usage is TRBV6-6 and J usage is TRBJ2-3; D is undetermined. V was clipped by 0 bases and J by 7 bases, with 5 bases between them. CDR3 length equals 12 residues. The germline V gene encodes CDR1 MNHNY and CDR2 SVGAGI (reference sequence). The CDR3 region has the DNA TGTGCCAGCAGTTACTCGGGTTATACGCAGTATTTT. This sequence encodes CASSYSGYTQYF.

The chain combines TRBV7-2 with TRBJ2-1; TRBD2 matches 7 bases. CDR1 SGHTA and CDR2 FQGNSA come from the germline V gene. Trimming at V came to 9 bases and at J to 0 bases, leaving 2 bases not matched to a gene. The CDR3 totals 13 residues. The CDR3 DNA sequence: TGTGCCAGTGAGCGGGACTCCTACAATGAGCAGTTCTTC. It codes for CASERDSYNEQFF.

The chain joins TRBV6-1 to TRBJ1-5; D gene uncertain. V was cut by 0 bases and J by 5 bases, with 8 bases left in between. Germline V gives CDR1 MNHNS, CDR2 SASEGT. The CDR3 totals 14 residues. CDR3 nucleotide sequence: TGTGCCAGCAGTGAAGCGTTCCGAGATCAGCCCCAGCATTTT. Translating gives CASSEAFRDQPQHF.

The chain carries TRBV7-9 and TRBJ2-7; D unresolved. CDR3 length: 13 residues. Deletions cut 3 bases from V and 6 bases from J, with 12 bases between. The germline CDR1 and CDR2 sequences are SEHNR and FQNEAQ (reference sequence). The CDR3 region is CASSFGRNSEQYF. In DNA form, the CDR3 reads TGTGCCAGCAGCTTCGGCCGAAACTCCGAGCAGTACTTC.

This clone was picked up one time. This chain uses TRBV5-4 with TRBJ2-2; the D gene is possibly TRBD2 (7 bases). CDR3 size: 14 residues. V was pared by 10 bases and J by 4 bases, with 17 bases between. The germline gives CDR1 SGHNT, CDR2 YYREEE (reference sequence). The CDR3 sequence: CAGGAGDGTGELFF. The DNA of the CDR3 is TGTGCCGGGGGGGCAGGGGATGGCACCGGGGAGCTGTTTTTT. The full variable domain, with the rest looked up from reference TRBV5-4 and TRBJ2-2, is ETGVTQSPTHLIKTRGQQVTLRCSSQSGHNTVSWYQQALGQGPQFIFQYYREEENGRGNFPPRFSGLQFPNYSSELNVNALELDDSALYLCAGGAGDGTGELFFGEGSRLTVL.

Remarks on this clone: Distinct nucleotide sequences in the sample also encode this CDR3. The chain is built from TRBV27 and TRBJ2-1, with TRBD2 matching 12 bases. After removal of 2 bases from V and 0 bases from J, the junction contained 5 bases not matched to a gene. CDR1 MNHEY and CDR2 SMNVEV come from the germline V gene (reference sequence). CDR3 length: 18 residues. The CDR3: CASSLGLAGGPSYNEQFF. DNA for the CDR3: TGTGCCAGCAGTTTAGGGCTAGCGGGAGGGCCCTCCTACAATGAGCAGTTCTTC.

Only one count was recorded for this clone. The sample has other DNA sequences that encode this CDR3 too. The V and J genes are TRBV5-1 and TRBJ2-2; D gene uncertain. V lost 0 bases to trimming and J lost 3 bases, with 6 bases between them. CDR1 is SGHRS and CDR2 is YFSETQ in the germline V gene. This CDR3 spans 14 amino acids. The CDR3 DNA follows: TGCGCCAGCAGCTTGGGCCTGGACACCGGGGAGCTGTTTTTT. This translates into CASSLGLDTGELFF. Filled out from reference TRBV5-1 and TRBJ2-2, the complete variable domain reads KAGVTQTPRYLIKTRGQQVTLSCSPISGHRSVSWYQQTPGQGLQFLFEYFSETQRNKGNFPGRFSGRQFSNSRSEMNVSTLELGDSALYLCASSLGLDTGELFFGEGSRLTVL.

The rearrangement joins TRBV2 to TRBJ2-1; 10 bases are a match to TRBD2. The germline gives CDR1 SNHLY, CDR2 FYNNEI. The CDR3 is 15 amino acids. J gave up 8 bases and V 2 bases, and 6 bases lay outside the gene matches. CDR3 DNA sequence: TGTGCCAGCAGTGAACTAGCGGGAGTGGTAGATGAGCAGTTCTTC. Translation: CASSELAGVVDEQFF.

The CDR3 is CAWSGDKGLEETQYF. In DNA, the CDR3 is TGTGCCTGGAGCGGGGACAAGGGGCTCGAAGAGACCCAGTACTTC. The rearrangement joins TRBV30 to TRBJ2-5; D might be TRBD1 (6 bases). The ends were cut back, 3 bases at V and 3 bases at J, with 17 bases in the middle. CDR3 length: 15 amino acids. Looked up from germline, CDR1 is GTSNPN and CDR2 is SVGIG (reference sequence).

The chain joins TRBV6-5 to TRBJ2-3; perhaps TRBD2 as D (7 bases). This CDR3 has 15 residues. The V and J ends lost 6 bases and 1 base respectively, with 14 bases between them. The germline gives CDR1 MNHEY, CDR2 SVGAGI. The DNA for the CDR3 is TGTGCCAGCAGGAGGGGGGGATTTGGCACAGATACGCAGTATTTT. It encodes CASRRGGFGTDTQYF.

The rearrangement joins TRBV7-8 to TRBJ2-7, with unresolved D. The CDR3 runs 16 residues. Per the germline V gene, CDR1 is SGHVS and CDR2 is FQNEAQ. Trimming shortened V by 1 base and J by 1 base, and 14 bases separated the two germline ends. CDR3 sequence reads: CASSLVGSILSYEQYF. In DNA, the CDR3 is TGTGCCAGCAGCTTAGTCGGCTCAATTTTGTCCTACGAGCAGTACTTC.

The V gene is TRBV19, the J gene TRBJ1-2, with TRBD1 as a possible D gene (6 bases). This CDR3 has 14 amino acids. Trimming stripped 4 bases from V and 0 bases from J, with 9 bases between. CDR1 is LNHDA and CDR2 is SQIVND in the germline V gene (reference sequence). The CDR3 loop reads CASSTRDTNYGYTF. In nucleotides, the CDR3 is TGTGCCAGTAGTACCCGGGACACTAACTATGGCTACACCTTC.

This chain uses TRBV11-2 with TRBJ1-3, with 7 bases lining up with TRBD1. Germline V CDR1 and CDR2: SGHAT, FQNNGV. Trimming cost V 6 bases and J 0 bases; bases outside gene matches: 17. The length of the CDR3 is 19 residues. The CDR3 coding sequence is TGTGCCAGCAGTTACCCCAGGCGGACAGGAGCGAGCTCTGGAAACACCATATATTTT. Protein: CASSYPRRTGASSGNTIYF.

A word on this clone: At the DNA level, this CDR3 is encoded by other sequences in the same sample as well. J is TRBJ2-7 and V is TRBV5-1, with D maybe TRBD1 (5 bases). Trimming took 2 bases from V and 2 from J, leaving 8 bases between them. Germline assignment: CDR1 SGHRS and CDR2 YFSETQ. The CDR3 contains 13 residues. CDR3 protein: CASSLDRAYEQYF. The CDR3 coding sequence is TGCGCCAGCAGCTTAGACAGAGCCTACGAGCAGTACTTC.

The table lists this clone with a count of one. This rearrangement joins TRBV11-2 to TRBJ2-7; the match to TRBD2 covers 12 bases. The junction had 14 bases not matched to a gene; V was cut back by 5 bases and J by 0 bases. CDR3 length equals 19 residues. The germline V gene has CDR1 SGHAT and CDR2 FQNNGV. In DNA, the CDR3 is TGTGCCAGCAGCCCAAGACTAGCGGGAGCGGACGCTAGCTCCTACGAGCAGTACTTC. Amino acids: CASSPRLAGADASSYEQYF.

This rearrangement joins TRBV5-4 to TRBJ1-2; 8 positions match TRBD1. The CDR3 runs 13 residues. Germline CDR1 is SGHNT and CDR2 is YYREEE (reference sequence). J gave up 3 bases and V 8 bases, and 6 bases lay outside the gene matches. CDR3 bases: TGTGCCAGTTCCAGGGGGCGCGACTATGGCTACACCTTC. It specifies CASSRGRDYGYTF. Filled out from reference TRBV5-4 and TRBJ1-2, the complete variable domain reads ETGVTQSPTHLIKTRGQQVTLRCSSQSGHNTVSWYQQALGQGPQFIFQYYREEENGRGNFPPRFSGLQFPNYSSELNVNALELDDSALYLCASSRGRDYGYTFGSGTRLTVV.

The gene calls are TRBV7-2 and TRBJ2-7; weak D call: TRBD2 (6 bases). This CDR3 has 15 amino acids. Germline V gene lookup returns CDR1 SGHTA and CDR2 FQGNSA. V was cut by 2 bases and J by 2 bases, with 13 bases left in between. For the CDR3, the DNA is TGTGCCAGCAGCTTACTAGCGCTTGAAGCCTACGAGCAGTACTTC. This codes for CASSLLALEAYEQYF.

This clone was detected once. The V and J genes are TRBV7-9 and TRBJ1-5; D gene ambiguous. Trimming pared 5 bases from V and 3 bases from J, leaving 14 bases between. CDR3 length equals 15 residues. Germline values: CDR1 SEHNR, CDR2 FQNEAQ (reference sequence). CDR3 sequence: CASSHSSVNNQPQHF. The DNA for the CDR3 is TGTGCCAGCAGCCACTCTTCCGTGAACAATCAGCCCCAGCATTTT.